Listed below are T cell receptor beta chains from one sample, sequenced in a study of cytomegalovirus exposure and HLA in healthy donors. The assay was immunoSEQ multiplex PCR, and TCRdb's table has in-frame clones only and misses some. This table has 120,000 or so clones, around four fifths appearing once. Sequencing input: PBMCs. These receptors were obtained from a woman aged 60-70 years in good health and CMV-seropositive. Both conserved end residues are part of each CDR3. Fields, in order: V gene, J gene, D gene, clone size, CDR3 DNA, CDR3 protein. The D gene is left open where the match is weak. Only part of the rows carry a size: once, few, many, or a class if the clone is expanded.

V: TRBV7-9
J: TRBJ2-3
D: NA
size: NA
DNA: TGTTCCAGCAGCTTATCGGTAGATACGCAGTATTTT
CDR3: CSSSLSVDTQYF

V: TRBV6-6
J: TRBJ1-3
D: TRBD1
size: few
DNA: TGTGCCAGCAGAGGGACAGGGGCTGGAAACACCATATATTTT
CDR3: CASRGTGAGNTIYF

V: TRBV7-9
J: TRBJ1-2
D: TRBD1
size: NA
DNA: TGTGCCAGCAGCTTAGCATGGGGACAGGACTATGGCTACACCTTC
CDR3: CASSLAWGQDYGYTF

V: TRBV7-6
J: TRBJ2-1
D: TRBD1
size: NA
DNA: TGTGCCAGCAGCTTAGTAGGGACAGTCAATGAGCAGTTCTTC
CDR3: CASSLVGTVNEQFF

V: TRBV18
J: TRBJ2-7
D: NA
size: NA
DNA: TGTGCCAGCTCACCACCGTTAGCGGACAAGCATCACAAAGAGCAGTACTTC
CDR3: CASSPPLADKHHKEQYF

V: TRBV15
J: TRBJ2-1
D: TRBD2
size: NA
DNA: TGTGCCACCAGCAGAGAGTTTTCTCTAGCGGGAGTTTACAATGAGCAGTTCTTC
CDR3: CATSREFSLAGVYNEQFF

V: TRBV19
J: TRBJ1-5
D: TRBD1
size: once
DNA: TGTGCCAGTAGTCCTCGAGGGGGGACAGGTTACAATCAGCCCCAGCATTTT
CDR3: CASSPRGGTGYNQPQHF

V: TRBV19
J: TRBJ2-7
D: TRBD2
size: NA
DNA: TGTGCCAGTAAGAAAAGCGGGACGGCCGGCGAGCAGTACTTC
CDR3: CASKKSGTAGEQYF

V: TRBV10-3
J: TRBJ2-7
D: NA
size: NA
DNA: TGTGCCATCAAGAGGCCTGGAGGGCAGTACTTC
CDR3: CAIKRPGGQYF

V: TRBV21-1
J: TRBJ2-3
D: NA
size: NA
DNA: TGTGCCAGCAGCACGGAGCAAGACCGGACTAGTTTACCCCCAGCCTCCACAGATACGCAGTATTTT
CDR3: CASSTEQDRTSLPPASTDTQYF

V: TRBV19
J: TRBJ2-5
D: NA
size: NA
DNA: TGTGCCAGTAGTCTGTACAGTGTCCAAGAGACCCAGTACTTC
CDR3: CASSLYSVQETQYF

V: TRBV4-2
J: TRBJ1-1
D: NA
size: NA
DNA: TGTGCCAGCAGCCAAGTTGAGCGCCCGGTGGCTTTCTTT
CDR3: CASSQVERPVAFF

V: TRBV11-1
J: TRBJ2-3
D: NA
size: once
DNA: TGTGCCAGCAGTGGAGCCGGGACAACCTCAGATACGCAGTATTTT
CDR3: CASSGAGTTSDTQYF

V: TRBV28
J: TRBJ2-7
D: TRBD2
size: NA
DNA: TGTGCCAGCAGCGGGACTAGCGGGTACGAGCAGTACTTC
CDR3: CASSGTSGYEQYF

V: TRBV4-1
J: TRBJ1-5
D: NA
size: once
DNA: TGCGCCAGCAGCCAAGATTGGAACAGCCAATATCAGCCCCAGCATTTT
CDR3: CASSQDWNSQYQPQHF

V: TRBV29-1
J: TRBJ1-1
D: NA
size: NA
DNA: TGCAGCGTTGAGCCCAAGGGGACTGAAGCTTTCTTT
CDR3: CSVEPKGTEAFF

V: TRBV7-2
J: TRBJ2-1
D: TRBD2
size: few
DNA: TGTGCCAGCAGCTGGACGGGACTAGAGGGCAATGAGCAGTTCTTC
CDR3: CASSWTGLEGNEQFF

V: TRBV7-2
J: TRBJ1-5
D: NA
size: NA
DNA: TGTGCCAGCAGCTTAGGAGGGTTCATGCTGCGGCAGCCCCAGCATTTT
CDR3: CASSLGGFMLRQPQHF

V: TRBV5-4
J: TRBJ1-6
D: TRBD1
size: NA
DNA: TGTGCCAGCAGGGTTGGGACAGGGGTTAACAATTCACCCCTCCACTTT
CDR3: CASRVGTGVNNSPLHF

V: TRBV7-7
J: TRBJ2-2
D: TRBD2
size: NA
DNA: TGTGCCAGCAGCTTAGAACTAGCGGGAGTGGTATCTTTGGGAATAATCGCCGGGGAGCTGTTTTTT
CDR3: CASSLELAGVVSLGIIAGELFF

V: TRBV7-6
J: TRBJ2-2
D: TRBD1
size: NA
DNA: TGTGCCAGCAGCTTAGGCCCCCGACAGGGAAAAGGTACCGGGGAGCTGTTTTTT
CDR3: CASSLGPRQGKGTGELFF

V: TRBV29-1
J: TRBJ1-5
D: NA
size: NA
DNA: TGCAGCGTTTCCTCGGGGAACAATCAGCCCCAGCATTTT
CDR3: CSVSSGNNQPQHF

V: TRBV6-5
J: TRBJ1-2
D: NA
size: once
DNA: TGTGCCAGCAGTTACGGGGCAGGGTTCTATGGCTACACCTTC
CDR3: CASSYGAGFYGYTF

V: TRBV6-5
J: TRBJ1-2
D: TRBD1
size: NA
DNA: TGTGCCAGCAGTCCGGACAGGGTTACTCATGGCTACACCTTC
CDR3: CASSPDRVTHGYTF

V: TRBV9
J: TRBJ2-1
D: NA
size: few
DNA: TGTGCCAGCAGCGTAGGGGGGGTAAGTGAGCAGTTCTTC
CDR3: CASSVGGVSEQFF

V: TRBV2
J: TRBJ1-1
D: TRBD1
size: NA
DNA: TGTGCCAGCAGGGATCGGACAGGGGATGGAACTGAAGCTTTCTTT
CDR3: CASRDRTGDGTEAFF

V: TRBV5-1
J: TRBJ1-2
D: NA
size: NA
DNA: TGCGCCAGCAGCGATGCAGGACGGAGCGGAGGGGGCTACACCTTC
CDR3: CASSDAGRSGGGYTF

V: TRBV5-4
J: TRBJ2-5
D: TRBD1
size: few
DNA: TGTGCCAGCAGCTTGTCTACAGGGGGCTTGGGGGAGACCCAGTACTTC
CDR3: CASSLSTGGLGETQYF

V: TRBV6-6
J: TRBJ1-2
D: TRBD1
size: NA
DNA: TGTGCCAGCAGGCCGGGACAGGTCTATGGCTACACCTTC
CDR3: CASRPGQVYGYTF

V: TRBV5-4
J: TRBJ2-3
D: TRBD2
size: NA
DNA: TGTGCCAGCAGCTTGAAACTAGCGCACACAGATACGCAGTATTTT
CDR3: CASSLKLAHTDTQYF

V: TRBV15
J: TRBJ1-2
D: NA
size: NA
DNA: TGTGCCACCAGCAGAGTCCAATTTTCTGGCTACACCTTC
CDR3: CATSRVQFSGYTF

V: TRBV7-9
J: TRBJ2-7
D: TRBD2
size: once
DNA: TGTGCCAGCAGCTTAGGGTCCCTAGCGGGAGGGTTCAGCTCCTACGAGCAGTACTTC
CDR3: CASSLGSLAGGFSSYEQYF

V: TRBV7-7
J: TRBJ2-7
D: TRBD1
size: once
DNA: TGTGCCAGCAGCTCCGGGACAGCCAACTACGAGCAGTACTTC
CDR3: CASSSGTANYEQYF

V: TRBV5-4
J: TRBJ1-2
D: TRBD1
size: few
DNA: TGTGCCAGCAGAGCGGGACAGGGGCATGGCTACACCTTC
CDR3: CASRAGQGHGYTF

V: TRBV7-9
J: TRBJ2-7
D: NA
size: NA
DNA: TGTGCCAGCAGCTCCCTACCCTACGAGCAGTACTTC
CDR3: CASSSLPYEQYF

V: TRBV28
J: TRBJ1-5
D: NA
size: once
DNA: TGTGCCAGCAGCTCACCCCCGCGCAGGCCGGATCAGCCCCAGCATTTT
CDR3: CASSSPPRRPDQPQHF

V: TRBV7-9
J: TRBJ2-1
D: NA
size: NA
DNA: TGTGCCAGCAGCTTAGGGGCCGGGGGATGGGGGGTTGATGAGCAGTTCTTC
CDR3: CASSLGAGGWGVDEQFF

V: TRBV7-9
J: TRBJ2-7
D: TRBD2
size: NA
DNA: TGTTCCAGCAGCCACGTGGGAGGGAGCTCCTACGAGCAGTACTTC
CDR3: CSSSHVGGSSYEQYF

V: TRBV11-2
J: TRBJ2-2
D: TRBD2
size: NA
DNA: TGTGCCAGCAGCCGCACTAGCGGATTAAACACCGGGGAGCTGTTTTTT
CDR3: CASSRTSGLNTGELFF

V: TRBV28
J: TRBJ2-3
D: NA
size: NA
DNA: TGTGCCAGCAGTTTCTATTACTTTGCGAGGGTAGTTACAGATACGCAGTATTTT
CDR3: CASSFYYFARVVTDTQYF

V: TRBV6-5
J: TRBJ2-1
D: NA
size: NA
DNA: TGTGCCAGCAGTCTCACAGGGAGCTCCTACAATGAGCAGTTCTTC
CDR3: CASSLTGSSYNEQFF

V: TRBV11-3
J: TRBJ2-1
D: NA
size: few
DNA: TGTGCCAGCAGCTTAGACATGTTCAATGAGCAGTTCTTC
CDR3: CASSLDMFNEQFF

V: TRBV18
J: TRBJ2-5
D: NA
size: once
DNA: TGTGCCAGCTCACCTATAGCGGTACAAGAGACCCAGTACTTC
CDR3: CASSPIAVQETQYF

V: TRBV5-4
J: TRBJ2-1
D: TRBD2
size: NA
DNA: TGTGCCAGCAGCTTGGGCGGGAGCGCCTACAATGAGCAGCTCTTC
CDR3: CASSLGGSAYNEQLF

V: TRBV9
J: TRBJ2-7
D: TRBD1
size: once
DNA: TGTGCCAGCAGCACCGGGACAGGGCACGAGCAGTACTTC
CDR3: CASSTGTGHEQYF

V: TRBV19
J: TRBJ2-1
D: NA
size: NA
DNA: TGTGCCAGTAGTATAAGCGGCGGGACGTACAATGAGCAGTTCTTC
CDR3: CASSISGGTYNEQFF

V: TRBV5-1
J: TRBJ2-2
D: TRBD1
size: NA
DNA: TGCGCCAGCAGCTTAACAGGGGGCTCAACCGGGGAGCTGTTTTTT
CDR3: CASSLTGGSTGELFF

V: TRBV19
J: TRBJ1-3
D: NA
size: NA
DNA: TGTGCCAGTAGTATACAGGGCAACTCTGGAAACACCATATATTTT
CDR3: CASSIQGNSGNTIYF

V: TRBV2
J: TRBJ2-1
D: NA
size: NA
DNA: TGTGCCAGCAAGAGGAGGACCTTCTACAATGAGCAGTTCTTC
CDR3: CASKRRTFYNEQFF

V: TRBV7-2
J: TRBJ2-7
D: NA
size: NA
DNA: TGTGCCAGCAGCTTAGCCCCTCTTCGTTACGAGCAGTACTTC
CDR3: CASSLAPLRYEQYF

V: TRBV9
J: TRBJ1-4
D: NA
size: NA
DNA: TGTGCCAGCAGCGGTAGGGGCGGATGGGCAGAAAAACTGTTTTTT
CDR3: CASSGRGGWAEKLFF

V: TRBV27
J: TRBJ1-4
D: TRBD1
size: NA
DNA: TGTGCCAGCAGTGGACAGGGGCTCCCTAATGAAAAACTGTTTTTT
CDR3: CASSGQGLPNEKLFF

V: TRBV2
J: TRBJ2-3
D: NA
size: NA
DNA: TGTGCCAGCAGTGAAGCCCCTAGCTTGAGCACAGATACGCAGTATTTT
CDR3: CASSEAPSLSTDTQYF

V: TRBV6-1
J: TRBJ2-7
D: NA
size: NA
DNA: TGTGCCAGCAGTGCCGGGGCAGGGGATTTGTACGAGCAGTACTTC
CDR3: CASSAGAGDLYEQYF

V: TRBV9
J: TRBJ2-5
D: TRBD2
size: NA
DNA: TGTGCCAGCAGCGGCGGGACTAGCGGGAAGACCCAGTACTTC
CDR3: CASSGGTSGKTQYF

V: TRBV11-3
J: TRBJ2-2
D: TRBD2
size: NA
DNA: TGTGCCAGCAGCTTCACCCTAGCGGGAGGGCGCACCGGGGAGCTGTTTTTT
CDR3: CASSFTLAGGRTGELFF

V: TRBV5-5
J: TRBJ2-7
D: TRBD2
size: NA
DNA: TGTGCCAGCAGCTTACCGACTAGCGCCTACGAGCAGTACTTC
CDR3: CASSLPTSAYEQYF